This T cell receptor beta chain was identified in a study of beta chain features in type 1 diabetes. On this clone: Its antigen is as yet unknown.

The entirety of the isolated RNA underwent reverse transcription, so expressed TCRB transcripts were sequenced. Sequenced by immunoSEQ multiplex PCR; TCRdb stores in-frame clones only, minus some. The profile shows 300,000 to 350,000 clones, 7% to 10% of them singletons. The CDR3 length is 16 residues. Germline CDR1 and CDR2: MGHDK and SYGVNS. The V and J ends lost 3 bases and 10 bases, in that order; junction bases with no gene match: 15. Study outcomes and limitations: There was a moderate but significant shortening of TCRB CDR3s in all four CD4+ subsets of Type 1 diabetes patients. Relative to healthy donors, patients appeared to have naive, central memory and Treg TCRB repertoires that were more similar.

The sequencing input was central memory CD4+ T cells from blood. The chain employs TRBV25-1 and TRBJ2-1; TRBD1 aligns across 7 bases. The clonotype was recovered from a man aged 25-45 years with type 1 diabetes. CDR3 sequence: CASSDWAQNRGNEQFF. In nucleotides, the CDR3 is TGTGCCAGCAGTGATTGGGCCCAAAACAGGGGTAACGAGCAGTTCTTC.